This T cell receptor beta chain was identified in a study of human T cells and chemical hapten exposure. Study context: Predominantly women, the patients had alopecia areata, totalis or universalis. From small differences in pooled library volume came most of the variation in per-sample TCR yields. Study conclusions and caveats: Counts of expanded TCRs at PT1 were positively correlated with patch test score.

One entry per CDR3 protein, called by TCRdb with MiXCR from the RACE reads. The table shows tens of thousands of distinct CDR3 sequences, with 10% occurring only once. The trim removed 4 bases at V and 2 bases at J, leaving 15 bases unmatched. Germline CDR1 reads WNHNN; CDR2 reads SYGVQD (reference sequence). The length of the CDR3 is 20 residues. A remark on this clonotype: Its antigen is as yet unknown.

The time point here: patch test 1, 2 weeks after DPC sensitization. Indicated treatment: therapeutic diphenylcyclopropenone sensitization with weekly scalp DPC. Blood was drawn before each patch test was applied. The V and J genes are TRBV10-1 and TRBJ2-3; 13 nucleotides agree with TRBD2. This specimen consisted of whole blood, obtained in connection with sensitization to the hapten diphenylcyclopropenone (DPC). This sequence was found in a woman between 50 and 59 years old with alopecia areata. Some clones in this sample may be carry-over from other donors' samples. CDR3 region: CASSGGRRGGLAGITDTQYF. CDR3 nucleotide sequence: TGCGCCAGCAGTGGAGGTCGTCGCGGGGGACTAGCGGGGATCACAGATACGCAGTATTTT.